The clone carrying this T cell receptor (beta chain) was observed a single time. The data stem from a study of T cell responses to AZD1222 COVID-19 vaccine. TCRdb's copy holds only in-frame clones and misses some; the assay was immunoSEQ multiplex PCR. This table has about 150,000 clones, approximately 90% appearing once. The input for sequencing was peripheral blood, taken 28 days after the second AZD1222 dose. The TCR comes from an adult who received the AZD1222 COVID-19 vaccine.

The CDR3 DNA follows: TGTGCCAGCAGTTACTCGAAGGGGACCCAGTACTTC. It codes for CASSYSKGTQYF. The V gene is TRBV6-6, the J gene TRBJ2-5; no clear D. V dropped 0 bases and J dropped 7 bases, with 6 bases sitting between them. Germline V gives CDR1 MNHNY, CDR2 SVGAGI (reference sequence). This CDR3 comprises 12 residues.